This T cell receptor (beta chain) was identified in a study of shared clonotypes between healthy human individuals. Study context: Three plates each covered CD4 naive and memory; CD8 naive two, CD8 memory one.

Generated by immunoSEQ multiplex PCR, the TCRdb table keeps only in-frame clones and is missing some. The sample records roughly 2,000,000 clones, around 96% being singletons. The CDR3 runs to 15 residues. From germline, CDR1 is SGHDN and CDR2 FVKESK. V was cut by 1 base and J by 2 bases, with 12 bases left in between. Study outcomes and limitations: Non-shared clonotypes were found to have lower generation probabilities than the clonotypes that were shared by all four of the sorted-subset donors. Several donors had around 5% of their naive CD4 clonotypes in common. Naive subsets, compared against memory subsets, generally had larger estimated richness values.

Terminally differentiated effector memory CD45RA+ cells were left out of the naive CD8 fraction, which was CD45RO-negative and positively selected for CCR7. Note on this clone: The antigen remains undetermined.

Input material: naive CD8+ T cells sorted from blood. The chain is built from TRBV14 and TRBJ2-7; D may match TRBD1 or TRBD2 (5 bases each). The receptor was isolated from a man aged 18 to 29 in good health. Here the CDR3 DNA reads TGTGCCAGCAGCCAAGGAGAGGGGTATCCCTACGAGCAGTACTTC. Translating it yields CASSQGEGYPYEQYF. Drawing the rest from reference TRBV14 and TRBJ2-7, the complete variable domain is EAGVTQFPSHSVIEKGQTVTLRCDPISGHDNLYWYRRVMGKEIKFLLHFVKESKQDESGMPNNRFLAERTGGTYSTLKVQPAELEDSGVYFCASSQGEGYPYEQYFGPGTRLTVT.